Following are 32 T cell receptor beta chains from one sample sequenced in a study of blood T cell repertoires in COVID-19. Here immunoSEQ multiplex PCR was the method, and the copy in TCRdb shows in-frame clones only, minus some. The data show a few hundred thousand clones, about nine tenths seen once. The sequencing sample was made of PBMCs or T cells enriched from blood (not recorded which). These TCRs come from a man aged 25-45 years who had recovered from COVID-19.

J is TRBJ2-3 and V is TRBV28, with 8 positions matching TRBD2. V dropped 3 bases and J dropped 3; count of bases not matched to a gene: 5. The CDR3 totals 15 residues. CDR1 MDHEN and CDR2 SYDVKM come from the germline V gene. As DNA, the CDR3 is TGTGCCAGCAGTTTTAGTCGGGGGGGAACAGATACGCAGTATTTT. Protein sequence: CASSFSRGGTDTQYF.

DNA of the CDR3: TGTGCCAGCAGCAAAGAAGCGGCCAGGGGAATCCTAGAAGCTTTCTTT. It translates to CASSKEAARGILEAFF. The gene calls are TRBV21-1 and TRBJ1-1; the table gives TRBD1 as D, unverified against the DNA. TRBV21-1 is a pseudogene. This CDR3 is 16 amino acids long.

This clone was seen a handful of times. This chain uses TRBV28 with TRBJ1-4, with 7 positions matching TRBD1. The CDR3 loop spans 13 amino acids. Trimming removed 6 bases from V and 7 bases from J; junction bases left unmatched: 5. Germline assignment: CDR1 MDHEN and CDR2 SYDVKM. DNA of the CDR3: TGTGCCAGCAGGCTTGACAGGGCTGAAAAACTGTTTTTT. Amino acid sequence: CASRLDRAEKLFF.

The chain has TRBV9 and TRBJ2-1, with D perhaps matching TRBD2 (6 bases). The germline V gene encodes CDR1 SGDLS and CDR2 YYNGEE. The CDR3 consists of 16 residues. V was trimmed by 1 base and J by 1 base, leaving 12 bases between them. DNA for the CDR3: TGTGCCAGCAGCGTAAAGGGCGGGGTATCCTACAATGAGCAGTTCTTC. It translates to CASSVKGGVSYNEQFF.

The chain couples TRBV18 to TRBJ1-6; tentative D call: TRBD1 (6 bases). Trimming removed 2 bases from V and 9 bases from J, with 17 bases in between. Per germline, CDR1 KGHSH and CDR2 LQKENI. The CDR3 has 16 amino acids. As DNA, the CDR3 is TGTGCCAGCTCACCATCCTCCCAGGGGATAGGTTCACCCCTCCACTTT. Amino acids: CASSPSSQGIGSPLHF.

CDR3: CASRWDKQSNQPQHF. The CDR3 nucleotides read TGTGCCAGCAGATGGGACAAGCAAAGCAATCAGCCCCAGCATTTT. The V and J genes are TRBV2 and TRBJ1-5; maybe TRBD1 (6 bases). CDR3 length: 15 amino acids. The germline V gene has CDR1 SNHLY and CDR2 FYNNEI. V was shortened by 6 bases and J by 1 base, with 13 bases between the two germline ends.

This chain connects TRBV5-1 to TRBJ2-5; D is perhaps TRBD2 (6 bases). CDR3 length equals 14 residues. Trimming pared 5 bases from V and 4 bases from J, leaving 15 bases between. Looked up from germline, CDR1 is SGHRS and CDR2 is YFSETQ. The CDR3 DNA sequence: TGCGCCAGCAGACCAGGGCCGGAGGGAGAGACCCAGTACTTC. Residues: CASRPGPEGETQYF.

The rearrangement links TRBV28 to TRBJ2-5; 10 bases match TRBD1. The CDR3 covers 15 residues. Germline CDR1 MDHEN, CDR2 SYDVKM. The V gene end was trimmed by 6 bases and the J gene end by 3 bases; junction bases not matched to a gene: 7. CDR3 in amino acids: CASSATGTGEETQYF. DNA of the CDR3: TGTGCCAGCAGCGCCACCGGGACAGGGGAAGAGACCCAGTACTTC. The entire variable domain, with the rest obtained from reference TRBV28 and TRBJ2-5, is as follows: DVKVTQSSRYLVKRTGEKVFLECVQDMDHENMFWYRQDPGLGLRLIYFSYDVKMKEKGDIPEGYSVSREKKERFSLILESASTNQTSMYLCASSATGTGEETQYFGPGTRLLVL.

The J gene is TRBJ1-5, the V gene TRBV29-1, with 10 bases fitting TRBD1. In germline, CDR1 is SQVTM, CDR2 ANQGSEA. The trim removed 6 bases at V and 5 bases at J, leaving 13 bases unmatched. CDR3 length equals 16 residues. CDR3 amino acids: CSVGVRGQGKDQPQHF. The CDR3 region has the DNA TGCAGCGTGGGAGTCAGGGGACAGGGGAAAGATCAGCCCCAGCATTTT.

The rearrangement uses TRBV2 and TRBJ2-3; D gene ambiguous. V gave up 4 bases and J gave up 0 bases, with 2 bases separating them. The CDR3 runs 12 residues. From germline, CDR1 is SNHLY and CDR2 FYNNEI. DNA of the CDR3: TGTGCCAGCAGTGTAAGCACAGATACGCAGTATTTT. It yields the protein CASSVSTDTQYF.

V usage is TRBV28 and J usage is TRBJ2-1; D possibly corresponds to TRBD1 (5 bases). With 2 bases removed from V and 3 bases from J, the gap between germline ends came to 8 bases. Germline loops: CDR1 MDHEN, CDR2 SYDVKM. This CDR3 has 14 residues. The DNA of the CDR3 is TGTGCCAGCAGTTTAGCAGGGAACTACAATGAGCAGTTCTTC. Its translation: CASSLAGNYNEQFF.

The chain joins TRBV24-1 to TRBJ1-2, with unresolved D. The germline V gene has CDR1 KGHDR and CDR2 SFDVKD. CDR3 length: 13 amino acids. V was cut by 4 bases and J by 6 bases, with 11 bases left in between. CDR3 in amino acids: CATSDPKADGYTF. The CDR3 DNA reads TGTGCCACCAGTGACCCAAAGGCGGATGGCTACACCTTC.

The V call is TRBV11-2, the J call TRBJ2-7, with 9 bases fitting TRBD2. The V and J ends lost 5 bases and 2 bases, in that order; junction bases with no gene match: 4. Looked up from germline, CDR1 is SGHAT and CDR2 is FQNNGV. CDR3 length: 14 residues. The CDR3 loop is CASSPRLAAYEQYF. The CDR3 nucleotides are TGTGCCAGCAGCCCCCGACTAGCGGCCTACGAGCAGTACTTC.

This chain links TRBV29-1 with TRBJ2-5, with D possibly being TRBD2 (6 bases). This CDR3 is built from 16 residues. Trimming took off 6 bases at V and 5 bases at J, with 25 bases between the two ends. CDR1 SQVTM and CDR2 ANQGSEA come from the germline V gene. CDR3 loop: CSVYNNGAGGTETQYF. CDR3 in DNA: TGCAGCGTGTACAACAACGGCGCCGGGGGTACGGAGACCCAGTACTTC.

The chain joins TRBV19 to TRBJ2-7; TRBD2 might be the D (6 bases). The CDR3 loop spans 17 amino acids. Trimming shortened V by 4 bases and J by 2 bases, and 21 bases separated the two germline ends. The V gene's germline CDR1 is LNHDA and CDR2 SQIVND (reference sequence). The CDR3 sequence: CASSKTGTLIAPYEQYF. CDR3 nucleotides: TGTGCCAGTAGTAAAACCGGGACTCTCATAGCCCCCTACGAGCAGTACTTC.

This clone was counted a single time. This chain uses TRBV6-5 with TRBJ2-7; D gene unclear. V dropped 5 bases and J dropped 2 bases, with 13 bases sitting between them. This CDR3 has 14 residues. Per the germline V gene, CDR1 is MNHEY and CDR2 is SVGAGI. The CDR3 bases are TGTGCCAGCAGTCTAGACGGCCCAACCTACGAGCAGTACTTC. Encoded protein: CASSLDGPTYEQYF.

With respect to this clone: No DNA is shown, since the ends of the CDR3 on it are uncertain; the CDR3 is the one TCRdb lists. The CDR3 reads CAGLLVGGGSTF. The rearrangement links TRBV7-2 to TRBJ1-2. Germline V CDR1 and CDR2: SGHTA, FQGNSA. Counting both end residues, the CDR3 totals 12 amino acids.

The rearrangement links TRBV9 to TRBJ2-7, with TRBD2 identical over 9 bases. The germline V gene encodes CDR1 SGDLS and CDR2 YYNGEE. Trimming at V came to 4 bases and at J to 0 bases, leaving 2 bases not matched to a gene. The CDR3 contains 14 residues. For the CDR3, the DNA is TGTGCCAGCAGCAGCGGGGGGAGCTCCTACGAGCAGTACTTC. It is translated as CASSSGGSSYEQYF.

The rearrangement joins TRBV6-5 to TRBJ1-3, with D possibly matching TRBD1 (6 bases). The CDR3 loop spans 13 amino acids. V shed 5 bases and J shed 9 bases, with 14 bases lying between them. Germline lookup yields CDR1 MNHEY and CDR2 SVGAGI. The CDR3 DNA reads TGTGCCAGCAGTCCGAGGACAGTCAGCACCATATATTTT. Translated, it gives CASSPRTVSTIYF.

The chain recombines TRBV6-5 with TRBJ1-1; D is perhaps TRBD1 (5 bases). Germline V gene lookup returns CDR1 MNHEY and CDR2 SVGAGI. The CDR3 runs 14 residues. Trimming pared 2 bases from V and 6 bases from J, leaving 13 bases between. This CDR3 reads CASSYTGSASEAFF. CDR3 sequence (DNA): TGTGCCAGCAGTTACACAGGCAGCGCCTCTGAAGCTTTCTTT.

The chain recombines TRBV5-4 with TRBJ2-7, with 8 bases that match TRBD1. The length of the CDR3 is 14 residues. The junction had 10 bases not matched to a gene; V was cut back by 5 bases and J by 6 bases. Germline values: CDR1 SGHNT, CDR2 YYREEE (reference sequence). CDR3 residues: CASRPPGQGSEQYF. CDR3 nucleotide sequence: TGTGCCAGCAGACCCCCCGGACAGGGAAGCGAGCAGTACTTC.

V gene TRBV4-1 combines with J gene TRBJ1-2; D ambiguous. Trimming pared 1 base from V and 8 bases from J, leaving 8 bases between. The CDR3 is made up of 12 amino acids. Germline V lookup: CDR1 MGHRA, CDR2 YSYEKL. The CDR3 DNA is TGCGCCAGCAGCCAAGCCGGTTGGGGCTACACCTTC. Residues: CASSQAGWGYTF.

The CDR3 region is CASSMSGGRTEAFF. CDR3 coding DNA: TGTGCCAGTAGTATGTCAGGGGGAAGGACTGAAGCTTTCTTT. The genes are TRBV19 and TRBJ1-1; 7 bases are shared with TRBD1. Germline V CDR1 and CDR2: LNHDA, SQIVND (reference sequence). J was trimmed by 5 bases and V by 3 bases; bases with no gene match: 6. The CDR3 has 14 residues.

This chain uses TRBV6-5 with TRBJ2-5; 9 nucleotides match TRBD2. This CDR3 has 15 amino acids. Germline V CDR1 and CDR2: MNHEY, SVGAGI. The V and J ends lost 6 bases and 5 bases, in that order; junction bases with no gene match: 10. The CDR3 loop is CASSQLGGREETQYF. The CDR3 DNA sequence: TGTGCCAGCAGCCAACTGGGCGGGAGGGAGGAGACCCAGTACTTC.

The chain carries TRBV11-2 and TRBJ2-1; D remains unclear. This CDR3 has 13 amino acids. In germline, CDR1 is SGHAT, CDR2 FQNNGV. The ends were cut back, 8 bases at V and 1 base at J, with 9 bases in the middle. The CDR3 loop reads CASWAGSYNEQFF. CDR3 nucleotide sequence: TGTGCCAGCTGGGCCGGATCCTACAATGAGCAGTTCTTC.

This clone was found once. CDR3 loop: CASSLTPPGAYGYTF. As DNA, the CDR3 is TGTGCCAGCTCCCTTACACCGCCTGGTGCCTATGGCTACACCTTC. The V and J genes are TRBV18 and TRBJ1-2, with no clear D. The V end was cut by 6 bases, the J end by 4 bases, with 18 bases between. Germline V gives CDR1 KGHSH, CDR2 LQKENI. The CDR3 loop spans 15 amino acids.

The chain couples TRBV5-1 to TRBJ2-2, with D unclear. The CDR3 has 13 amino acids. The V and J ends lost 0 bases and 6 bases respectively, with 6 bases between them. CDR1 is SGHRS and CDR2 is YFSETQ in the germline V gene. This chain's CDR3 is CASSLELSGELFF. Here the CDR3 DNA reads TGCGCCAGCAGCTTGGAATTATCCGGGGAGCTGTTTTTT.

CDR3 DNA: TGTGCCAGTAGTATGTCGGTGAACACTGAAGCTTTCTTT. Amino acids: CASSMSVNTEAFF. The rearrangement links TRBV19 to TRBJ1-1; no reliable D call. Trimming removed 3 bases from V and 0 bases from J, with 5 bases in between. Germline V lookup: CDR1 LNHDA, CDR2 SQIVND (reference sequence). The CDR3 spans 13 residues.

The rearrangement uses TRBV7-8 and TRBJ2-7; the match to TRBD1 covers 10 bases. The V gene's germline CDR1 is SGHVS and CDR2 FQNEAQ. This CDR3 has 13 residues. Trimming at V came to 6 bases and at J to 5 bases, leaving 4 bases not matched to a gene. The CDR3 nucleotides read TGTGCCAGCAGATTGGGACAGGGGCACGAGCAGTACTTC. Its protein is CASRLGQGHEQYF.

This clone came up a few times. The chain recombines TRBV11-2 with TRBJ2-2, with D possibly matching TRBD1 (6 bases). The germline gives CDR1 SGHAT, CDR2 FQNNGV. The CDR3 covers 15 residues. V dropped 5 bases and J dropped 4 bases, with 14 bases sitting between them. The CDR3 region has the DNA TGTGCCAGCAGCCTGCGGACAGAGGCCACCGGGGAGCTGTTTTTT. Protein: CASSLRTEATGELFF.

The chain employs TRBV28 and TRBJ2-5, with TRBD2 matching over 10 bases. Per germline, CDR1 MDHEN and CDR2 SYDVKM. With V trimmed by 4 bases and J by 5 bases, 7 bases remained unmatched. This CDR3 is 15 amino acids long. CDR3 sequence reads: CASSYQRGGRETQYF. DNA for the CDR3: TGTGCCAGCAGTTACCAGCGGGGGGGCCGCGAGACCCAGTACTTC.

In its sample, this clone was seen a few times. The chain is built from TRBV24-1 and TRBJ2-1, with TRBD2 matching over 10 bases. CDR1 and CDR2 (germline): KGHDR, SFDVKD. The CDR3 has 15 residues. V was pared by 5 bases and J by 9 bases, with 9 bases of the junction left unmatched. CDR3 amino acids: CATSAQSGRVFEQFF. CDR3 nucleotide sequence: TGTGCCACCAGTGCCCAAAGCGGGAGGGTTTTTGAGCAGTTCTTC.